These T cell receptor beta chains were read from a single sample in a study of cytotoxic CD8 clonotypes in ibrutinib-treated CLL. Only in-frame clones appear in the TCRdb table, and some are missing; sequencing was by immunoSEQ multiplex PCR. The sample consists of 250,000 to 350,000 clones, roughly four fifths of them appearing once. Material: PBMCs, obtained at disease progression, from a patient treated with ibrutinib. The receptors here all came from a human donor with chronic lymphocytic leukemia. Both conserved end residues are part of each CDR3. D genes are given only for firm matches. Clone size is shown for a subset of rows, as once, few, many or a class of expanded clone.

size: -
length: 14
D: -
J: TRBJ2-3
V: TRBV10-3
DNA: TGTGCCTCCGTGGGAAGCGTTTCCCCAGATACGCAGTATTTT
CDR3: CASVGSVSPDTQYF

size: -
length: 15
D: -
J: TRBJ2-7
V: TRBV2
DNA: TGTGCCAGCAGTGAAGATCACCCGGGAATCTACGAGCAGTACTTC
CDR3: CASSEDHPGIYEQYF

size: few
length: 17
D: TRBD1
J: TRBJ1-5
V: TRBV28
DNA: TGTGCCAGCAGTACCGGGACAGGGGTTAAGGGCAATCAGCCCCAGCATTTT
CDR3: CASSTGTGVKGNQPQHF

size: -
length: 15
D: -
J: TRBJ1-4
V: TRBV2
DNA: TGTGCCAGCACGGAGTTGGGGGTGAGGGGTGAAAAACTGTTTTTT
CDR3: CASTELGVRGEKLFF

size: -
length: 14
D: TRBD2
J: TRBJ2-3
V: TRBV2
DNA: TGTGCCAGCAAGGGACTAGCGGAAGTGGATACGCAGTATTTT
CDR3: CASKGLAEVDTQYF

size: -
length: 15
D: -
J: TRBJ2-1
V: TRBV6-5
DNA: TGTGCCAGCAGTTACTCAGGGACTCCCTACTATGAGCAGTTCTTC
CDR3: CASSYSGTPYYEQFF

size: -
length: 16
D: -
J: TRBJ1-5
V: TRBV4-1
DNA: TGCGCCAGCAGCCAGGGGGTAAGCAGGGGCTATCAGCCCCAGCATTTT
CDR3: CASSQGVSRGYQPQHF

size: -
length: 15
D: -
J: TRBJ1-2
V: TRBV5-6
DNA: TGTGCCAGCAGCTCAAGACAGGTCCGATGGTGGGGCTACACCTTC
CDR3: CASSSRQVRWWGYTF

size: -
length: 13
D: -
J: TRBJ1-4
V: TRBV6-6
DNA: TGTGCCAGCGGTGAGCAGACTAATGAAAAACTGTTTTTT
CDR3: CASGEQTNEKLFF

size: -
length: 12
D: -
J: TRBJ2-3
V: TRBV25-1
DNA: TGTGCCAGCAGTGCTGAGACAGATACGCAGTATTTT
CDR3: CASSAETDTQYF

size: -
length: 13
D: TRBD1
J: TRBJ2-7
V: TRBV28
DNA: TGTGCCAGTACCATTACAGGGGGCGACGAGCAGTACTTC
CDR3: CASTITGGDEQYF

size: -
length: 12
D: -
J: TRBJ2-7
V: TRBV28
DNA: TGTGCCAGCAGCGAAAGGATCTACGAGCAGTACTTC
CDR3: CASSERIYEQYF

size: -
length: 16
D: TRBD1
J: TRBJ2-7
V: TRBV4-3
DNA: TGCGCCAGCAGCCAAAGTGGGACAGGGAAAACCTACGAGCAGTACTTC
CDR3: CASSQSGTGKTYEQYF

size: -
length: 19
D: -
J: TRBJ1-1
V: TRBV12-5
DNA: TGTGCTAGTGGTTTGGCCCCAGGACAGCGATACTACATGAACACTGAAGCTTTCTTT
CDR3: CASGLAPGQRYYMNTEAFF

size: few
length: 14
D: TRBD2
J: TRBJ2-3
V: TRBV2
DNA: TGTGCCAGCAGTGAATTAGGACTAGCAGATACGCAGTATTTT
CDR3: CASSELGLADTQYF

size: -
length: 14
D: TRBD1
J: TRBJ1-4
V: TRBV2
DNA: TGTGCCATTGAAAAGGGGGCGGCTAATGAAAAACTGTTTTTT
CDR3: CAIEKGAANEKLFF

size: -
length: 15
D: TRBD2
J: TRBJ2-7
V: TRBV4-1
DNA: TGCGCCAGCAGCCACATCCTTGCGGGGGGGCGGGAGCAGTACTTC
CDR3: CASSHILAGGREQYF

size: once
length: 17
D: -
J: TRBJ2-6
V: TRBV10-2
DNA: TGCGCCAGCCGACCGGGACCCCCTAGCTCTGGGGCCAACGTCCTGACTTTC
CDR3: CASRPGPPSSGANVLTF

size: -
length: 15
D: -
J: TRBJ2-2
V: TRBV4-1
DNA: TGCGCCAGCAGCCATCGACTCACGAACACCGGGGAGCTGTTTTTT
CDR3: CASSHRLTNTGELFF

size: -
length: 17
D: -
J: TRBJ2-6
V: TRBV15
DNA: TGTGCCACCAGCGGGGGGCGGGTATCCTCTGGGGCCAACGTCCTGACTTTC
CDR3: CATSGGRVSSGANVLTF

size: few
length: 13
D: -
J: TRBJ2-2
V: TRBV5-4
DNA: TGTGCCAGCAGTCCCACAGGGCCCGGGGAGCTGTTTTTT
CDR3: CASSPTGPGELFF

size: -
length: 14
D: -
J: TRBJ2-7
V: TRBV5-5
DNA: TGTGCCAGCAGCTTGCTAGCAGACAGCTACGAGCAGTACTTC
CDR3: CASSLLADSYEQYF

size: -
length: 16
D: TRBD1
J: TRBJ2-7
V: TRBV7-6
DNA: TGTGCCAGCAGCTTAGCCGGGACAGGGTACTCCTACGAGCAGTACTTC
CDR3: CASSLAGTGYSYEQYF

size: -
length: 14
D: -
J: TRBJ2-3
V: TRBV10-1
DNA: TGCGCCCGCGAGGGAGTTCCGAGCACAGATACGCAGTATTTT
CDR3: CAREGVPSTDTQYF